The 21 T cell receptor beta chains below all came from one sample that was sequenced in a study of read filtering for tumor transcriptome and immune sequencing (dated by TCRdb to 2018 to 2021). Sequencing relied on an Illumina HiSeq 4000. TCR libraries were built from 400 to 450 ng RNA with the Immunoverse kit, using molecular barcoded adaptors covering alpha/delta and beta/gamma chains. Clones were called with MiXCR by TCRdb after fastp trimmed the public reads at Q25, and only in-frame beta chains were retained. Each entry is one CDR3 protein sequence, shown with its most common DNA and genes. The sample includes 48,000 or so distinct CDR3 sequences, with roughly 20% observed a single time. 15% of the sample lies in the top ten. The sample comprised a population of CD138-negative cells sorted from bone marrow. The cell subset or site label corresponds to: bone marrow mononuclear cells depleted of CD138+ plasma/myeloma cells by negative magnetic selection. Receptors originate from a donor aged 40 or older with multiple myeloma.

This clonotype was picked up many times. This chain connects TRBV4-1 to TRBJ2-1, with D unclear. This CDR3 has 15 residues. Germline CDR1 and CDR2: MGHRA and YSYEKL. The germline V and J ends were trimmed by 1 base and 6 bases, with 13 bases remaining between them. In nucleotides, the CDR3 is TGCGCCAGCAGCCAAGGGTATACAGACGTCAATGAGCAGTTCTTC. This encodes CASSQGYTDVNEQFF.

This clonotype was seen ten or more times. This chain connects TRBV4-2 to TRBJ2-5, with a possible D match to TRBD1 (5 bases). The CDR3 loop spans 15 amino acids. Per germline, CDR1 LGHNA and CDR2 YNFKEQ. V was clipped by 1 base and J by 2 bases, with 11 bases between them. Here the CDR3 DNA reads TGTGCCAGCAGCCAAGTGGCGGCAGGGCAAGAGACCCAGTACTTC. Its protein is CASSQVAAGQETQYF.

The table lists this clonotype with many counts. The rearrangement uses TRBV6-1 and TRBJ1-1; perhaps TRBD1 as D (5 bases). The V gene's germline CDR1 is MNHNS and CDR2 SASEGT. This CDR3 is built from 16 residues. The ends were cut back, 6 bases at V and 3 bases at J, with 20 bases in the middle. The CDR3 nucleotides are TGTGCCAGCAGGCTGGACAAAGCTGGTTCATACACTGAAGCTTTCTTT. It is translated as CASRLDKAGSYTEAFF.

CDR3 sequence reads: CAWSGLGTGPRSGGNTIYF. In DNA form, the CDR3 reads TGTGCCTGGAGTGGCCTGGGGACAGGCCCCCGCTCTGGTGGAAACACCATATATTTT. The chain carries TRBV30 and TRBJ1-3, with 8 bases aligning to TRBD1. CDR1 GTSNPN and CDR2 SVGIG come from the germline V gene (reference sequence). The CDR3 loop spans 19 amino acids. V was pared by 1 base and J by 3 bases, with 17 bases of the junction left unmatched. Supplemented by reference TRBV30 and TRBJ1-3, the full variable domain reads SQTIHQWPATLVQPVGSPLSLECTVEGTSNPNLYWYRQAAGRGLQLLFYSVGIGQISSEVPQNLSASRPQDRQFILSSKKLLLSDSGFYLCAWSGLGTGPRSGGNTIYFGEGSWLTVV.

This clonotype was seen only once. A much larger clone differs from this one at a single base, so this may be a read error. V is TRBV7-7 and J is TRBJ2-3, with D perhaps TRBD2 (5 bases). The CDR3 spans 13 residues. Germline V gene sequence: CDR1 SSHAT, CDR2 FNYEAQ (reference sequence). Here the CDR3 DNA reads TGTGCTAGCAGCCGTACGGGAAAAGATATGCAGTATTTT. This codes for CASSRTGKDMQYF.

Many counts were recorded for this clonotype. CDR3 sequence reads: CASSFLLATDTQYF. In nucleotides, the CDR3 is TGTGCCAGCAGTTTTCTACTAGCGACAGATACGCAGTATTTT. This chain joins TRBV28 and TRBJ2-3; 7 bases agree with TRBD2. Germline CDR1 is MDHEN and CDR2 is SYDVKM. The CDR3 runs to 14 residues. J gave up 3 bases and V 3 bases, and 3 bases lay outside the gene matches. The full variable domain, rest sourced from reference TRBV28 and TRBJ2-3, is DVKVTQSSRYLVKRTGEKVFLECVQDMDHENMFWYRQDPGLGLRLIYFSYDVKMKEKGDIPEGYSVSREKKERFSLILESASTNQTSMYLCASSFLLATDTQYFGPGTRLTVL.

Comment on this clonotype: This clone may be a read error of a much larger clone one base away. Here the CDR3 omits its conserved ending phenylalanine or tryptophan, so a read error is the likely source. The V gene is TRBV7-7, the J gene TRBJ2-7; D remains ambiguous. Germline assignment: CDR1 SSHAT and CDR2 FNYEAQ (reference sequence). The germline V and J ends were trimmed by 4 bases and 2 bases, with 9 bases remaining between them. The CDR3 spans 13 residues. The CDR3 reads CASSSWQAYEQYL. For the CDR3, the DNA is TGTGCCAGCAGCTCCTGGCAGGCCTACGAGCAGTACCTC.

This clonotype occurred many times. The rearrangement links TRBV30 to TRBJ2-1, with a weak D call TRBD2 (6 bases). This CDR3 is 12 amino acids long. V was trimmed by 2 bases and J by 9 bases, leaving 11 bases between them. Germline V gene lookup returns CDR1 GTSNPN and CDR2 SVGIG (reference sequence). CDR3 DNA: TGTGCCTGGAGTTCGGCGGGGATTGAGCAGTTCTTC. It codes for CAWSSAGIEQFF.

This clonotype appeared a few times. This may arise from a read error, as a much more abundant clone is one base away. This rearrangement joins TRBV18 to TRBJ2-2, with D possibly matching TRBD2 (5 bases). Germline assignment: CDR1 KGHSH and CDR2 LQKENI. CDR3 length: 14 amino acids. CDR3 coding DNA: TGTGCCAGCTCACCAAAGACGCAGGCCGGGGAGCTGCTTTTT. It translates to CASSPKTQAGELLF. The variable domain in full, completed from reference TRBV18 and TRBJ2-2, reads NAGVMQNPRHLVRRRGQEARLRCSPMKGHSHVYWYRQLPEEGLKFMVYLQKENIIDESGMPKERFSAEFPKEGPSILRIQQVVRGDSAAYFCASSPKTQAGELLFGEGSRLTVL.

A remark on this clonotype: This may be a read error, as it is one base from a much larger clone. J is TRBJ2-4 and V is TRBV11-2; no clear D. The germline CDR1 and CDR2 sequences are SGHAT and FQNNGV. The CDR3 has 14 residues. In nucleotides, the CDR3 is TGTGGCAGCAGCGCTAGTGGCAGCAAAAACATTCAGTACTTC. As protein: CGSSASGSKNIQYF. The complete variable domain, with remaining parts taken from reference TRBV11-2 and TRBJ2-4, reads EAGVAQSPRYKIIEKRQSVAFWCNPISGHATLYWYQQILGQGPKLLIQFQNNGVVDDSQLPKDRFSAERLKGVDSTLKIQPAKLEDSAVYLCGSSASGSKNIQYFGAGTRLSVL.

In the case of this clonotype: A much more abundant neighbour one base away suggests this may be a read error. This chain links TRBV11-2 with TRBJ2-1; D is unresolved. The CDR3 spans 14 residues. Germline V gene sequence: CDR1 SGHAT, CDR2 FQNNGV. The CDR3 is CASNLGQNYNEQFF. CDR3 DNA sequence: TGTGCCAGCAACTTAGGGCAGAATTACAATGAGCAGTTCTTC.

The table lists this clonotype with a count of one. Mismatch with germline at one junction end may stem from a read error. V is TRBV5-1 and J is TRBJ1-1; tentatively, D is TRBD1 (5 bases). The length of the CDR3 is 14 residues. Germline CDR1 and CDR2: SGHRS and YFSETQ. The CDR3 sequence: CGSSLAGINTEAFF. The CDR3 nucleotides read TGCGGCAGCAGCTTGGCAGGGATAAACACTGAAGCTTTCTTT.

Ten or more counts support this clonotype. The chain couples TRBV20-1 to TRBJ2-5, with D perhaps TRBD1 (6 bases). The CDR3 is 12 residues long. Germline V gene sequence: CDR1 DFQATT, CDR2 SNEGSKA (reference sequence). The CDR3 loop reads CSPTGYQETQYF. In DNA form, the CDR3 reads TGCAGCCCGACAGGTTACCAAGAGACCCAGTACTTC.

This clonotype has at least ten counts. This may be a read error: a much more frequent sequence differs by one nucleotide. V is TRBV5-1 and J is TRBJ2-1; D may be TRBD1 or TRBD2 (5 bases each). The germline gives CDR1 SGHRS, CDR2 YFSETQ. The CDR3 covers 14 residues. The CDR3 loop reads CASSFRDAYNEQLF. CDR3 DNA: TGCGCCAGCAGCTTCAGGGACGCCTACAATGAGCAGCTCTTC. Variable domain in full (rest from reference TRBV5-1 and TRBJ2-1): KAGVTQTPRYLIKTRGQQVTLSCSPISGHRSVSWYQQTPGQGLQFLFEYFSETQRNKGNFPGRFSGRQFSNSRSEMNVSTLELGDSALYLCASSFRDAYNEQLFGPGTRLTVL.

The chain joins TRBV18 to TRBJ2-1; TRBD1 might be the D (6 bases). Trimming took off 5 bases at V and 7 bases at J, with 12 bases between the two ends. The CDR3 spans 13 residues. Germline V gives CDR1 KGHSH, CDR2 LQKENI. The CDR3 sequence is CASSVGQFNEQFF. CDR3 DNA: TGTGCCAGCTCAGTGGGACAATTTAATGAGCAGTTCTTC. Combining the CDR3 with reference TRBV18 and TRBJ2-1 gives the whole variable domain NAGVMQNPRHLVRRRGQEARLRCSPMKGHSHVYWYRQLPEEGLKFMVYLQKENIIDESGMPKERFSAEFPKEGPSILRIQQVVRGDSAAYFCASSVGQFNEQFFGPGTRLTVL.

This clonotype was seen a handful of times. This could be a read error, since a much larger clone is one nucleotide away. This chain joins TRBV24-1 and TRBJ1-4; a possible D gene is TRBD1 (5 bases). Germline CDR1 KGHDR, CDR2 SFDVKD. This CDR3 is built from 13 residues. V lost 9 bases to trimming and J lost 7 bases, with 14 bases between them. The CDR3 DNA is TGTGCCACCGGCGAGGGGATTGGTGAAAAACTGTTTTTT. It encodes CATGEGIGEKLFF.

This clonotype is medium-sized (0.01 to 0.1%). The chain couples TRBV7-9 to TRBJ2-1; 8 bases are shared with TRBD1. Germline CDR1 reads SEHNR; CDR2 reads FQNEAQ (reference sequence). V was clipped by 7 bases and J by 3 bases; unmatched bases: 8. The CDR3 consists of 15 residues. The CDR3 protein is CASTQGQGFYNEQFF. CDR3 DNA sequence: TGTGCCAGCACGCAAGGACAGGGCTTCTACAATGAGCAGTTCTTC.

The chain joins TRBV19 to TRBJ1-3; D is possibly TRBD1 (6 bases). From germline, CDR1 is LNHDA and CDR2 SQIVND (reference sequence). Trimming took off 5 bases at V and 11 bases at J, with 22 bases between the two ends. The CDR3 totals 15 residues. The CDR3 reads CASSPRGGAESPIYF. CDR3 coding DNA: TGTGCCAGTAGTCCAAGGGGGGGCGCAGAGAGTCCCATATATTTT.

This clonotype was observed many times. The chain is built from TRBV20-1 and TRBJ2-3; possibly TRBD2 for D (6 bases). The CDR3 is 16 residues long. Per the germline V gene, CDR1 is DFQATT and CDR2 is SNEGSKA (reference sequence). V was cut by 6 bases and J by 4 bases, with 23 bases left in between. The CDR3 reads CSAQAPGLLPPDTQYF. The CDR3 coding sequence is TGCAGTGCCCAGGCTCCGGGACTCCTCCCTCCAGATACGCAGTATTTT.

This chain connects TRBV7-2 to TRBJ2-5; either TRBD1 or TRBD2 may fit D (5 bases each). The CDR3 totals 15 residues. Trimming removed 5 bases at V and 1 base at J, with 14 bases between. CDR1 is SGHTA and CDR2 is FQGNSA in the germline V gene. The CDR3 spells CASSPYSGRQETQYF. The CDR3 coding sequence is TGTGCCAGCAGCCCCTATTCGGGACGCCAAGAGACCCAGTACTTC.

With respect to this clonotype: A much more abundant neighbour one base away suggests this may be a read error. The V call is TRBV7-9, the J call TRBJ2-5; perhaps TRBD2 as D (5 bases). Trimming cost V 2 bases and J 9 bases, with 10 bases left between them. Germline assignment: CDR1 SEHNR and CDR2 FQNEAQ (reference sequence). The CDR3 is 12 residues long. The DNA of the CDR3 is TGTGCCAGCAGCTTACCGGCGGAGGCCCAGTACTTC. As protein: CASSLPAEAQYF.